The T cell receptor beta chain described here comes from a study of PD-1 blockade in classical Hodgkin lymphoma. Turning to the study itself: It was nivolumab at 3 mg/kg, given intravenously every 2 weeks, that patients received. Study-level findings and limits: Why the repertoires differ is still unclear, perhaps disease activity or prior therapy.

This CDR3 is built from 13 residues. The V and J ends lost 8 bases and 0 bases respectively, with 5 bases between them. CDR1 LNHDA and CDR2 SQIVND come from the germline V gene (reference sequence). Regarding this clone: The antigen is not known.

Assay: immunoSEQ multiplex PCR; the TCRdb copy retains only in-frame clones and omits some. Among tens of thousands of clones listed, about 84% were seen once. Each of the patients experienced relapse following autologous stem cell transplantation, and their brentuximab vedotin exposure differed. This sequence joins TRBV19 and TRBJ2-6; no clear D gene. The clonotype originates from a human donor with classical Hodgkin lymphoma. Sample: peripheral blood mononuclear cells (PBMCs), taken at baseline. CDR3 DNA: TGTGCCAGTCTACTCTCTGGGGCCAACGTCCTGACTTTC. As protein: CASLLSGANVLTF.